This TCR beta chain was recorded in a study of human T cells and chemical hapten exposure. Study summary: Sensitization involved placing 2% DPC onto an approximately 2 cm by approximately 2 cm region of upper inner arm skin. Patients, chiefly female, had alopecia areata, totalis or universalis.

This clonotype was seen repeatedly, ten times or more. Sample time point: pre-sensitization, week 0. Treatment denoted: therapeutic diphenylcyclopropenone sensitization with weekly scalp DPC. Losses at the gene ends were 3 bases for V and 6 bases for J; bases not matched to a gene: 4. The germline gives CDR1 WNHNN, CDR2 SYGVQD (reference sequence). The CDR3 consists of 14 residues. TCRdb reanalysed the RACE reads using MiXCR and keeps one entry per CDR3 protein. The sample lists tens of thousands of distinct CDR3 sequences; about 10% were seen once. The rearrangement links TRBV10-1 to TRBJ2-2, with 7 bases that match TRBD2. This clonotype was sampled from a woman aged 40 to 50 with alopecia areata. Some clones in this sample may be carry-over from other donors' samples. Sequenced material: whole blood, taken in connection with sensitization to the hapten diphenylcyclopropenone (DPC). The chain's CDR3 is CASSDGGGAGELFF. In nucleotides, the CDR3 is TGCGCCAGCAGTGACGGCGGGGGTGCCGGGGAGCTGTTTTTT.